This T cell receptor beta chain was recorded in a study of shared clonotypes between healthy human individuals. As concerns this clone: Its antigen remains unidentified.

Donors were Caucasian adults residing in Nashville, Tennessee, USA. Broader study findings: Researchers sampled blood only, noting tissue repertoires likely differ.

Per germline, CDR1 SGHRS and CDR2 YFSETQ. V lost 4 bases to trimming and J lost 6 bases; unmatched junction nucleotides: 4. This CDR3 is 13 amino acids long. Repertoires were generated with immunoSEQ multiplex PCR, while TCRdb's copy carries only in-frame clones and drops some. The table records about 1.5 million clones, around 97% of them present only once. This chain connects TRBV5-1 to TRBJ2-3; 8 nucleotides agree with TRBD1. This clonotype originated in a man aged 25-40 years in good health. Source material: naive CD4+ T cells sorted from blood. As for subset: CD45RA+ positively selected. The CDR3 nucleotides are TGCGCCAGCAGCGAGACAGGGGAGGATACGCAGTATTTT. Protein product: CASSETGEDTQYF.